The clone carrying this T cell receptor (beta chain) was detected ten times or more. The antigen remains undetermined. Unique molecular identifiers were present on the cDNA, which also gained a universal primer site by template switching. MiXCR, run by TCRdb on the 5' RACE reads, gives a single entry per CDR3 protein. The sample contains roughly 1,500,000 distinct CDR3 sequences, about 32% of which appear only once. These data are taken from a study of identical twins. Overall study findings and caveats: Recombination models fit unrelated individuals' TCR alpha sharing but underestimated twins'. In zero-insertion analyses, partial confounding could arise from invariant MAIT and iNKT cells. Among beta out-of-frame sequences, excess sharing between twins appeared weaker.

The receptor was isolated from a newborn girl in good health. The sequencing input was cord blood.

CDR3 sequence reads: CASSPAPRTDTQYF. Written as DNA, the CDR3 is TGTGCCAGCAGTCCCGCGCCCAGAACAGATACGCAGTATTTT. The chain recombines TRBV12-3 or TRBV12-4 with TRBJ2-3; D is unclear. CDR3 length equals 14 residues. V shed 5 bases and J shed 3 bases, with 12 bases lying between them.